The 19 T cell receptor beta chains below were found in one sample sequenced in a study of regulatory T cells in long-lasting Graves disease. To make TCR beta libraries, researchers used iRepertoire HTBI primers and Arm-PCR of CDR3 regions. A single record per CDR3 protein comes from TCRdb applying MiXCR to the multiplex PCR reads. The table includes 400,000 to 500,000 distinct CDR3 sequences, 14% detected once. Time point meaning: newly diagnosed GD, antithyroid drugs for less than 3 months. Generation of the TCR library employed RNA extracted from PBMCs. These sequences were also reported in another study, on T cells in Graves' hyperthyroidism and ophthalmopathy.

Specimen: peripheral blood mononuclear cells (PBMCs), collected at new diagnosis, from a patient treated with antithyroid drugs. These TCRs come from a woman between 50 and 59 years old with Graves disease.

This clonotype was found a few times. V and J are TRBV5-6 and TRBJ1-4; 10 positions agree with TRBD1. Trimming at V came to 1 base and at J to 6 bases, leaving 3 bases not matched to a gene. The CDR3 runs to 15 residues. Germline-derived CDR1 and CDR2 are SGHDT and YYEEEE. This CDR3 reads CASSLRTGGDEKLFF. The DNA for the CDR3 is TGTGCCAGCAGCTTGCGGACAGGGGGTGATGAAAAACTGTTTTTT. The complete variable domain, with remaining parts taken from reference TRBV5-6 and TRBJ1-4, reads DAGVTQSPTHLIKTRGQQVTLRCSPKSGHDTVSWYQQALGQGPQFIFQYYEEEERQRGNFPDRFSGHQFPNYSSELNVNALLLGDSALYLCASSLRTGGDEKLFFGSGTQLSVL.

The chain couples TRBV5-1 to TRBJ2-7; 8 bases agree with TRBD2. The CDR3 covers 16 residues. Germline-derived CDR1 and CDR2 are SGHRS and YFSETQ. V lost 1 base to trimming and J lost 0 bases; unmatched junction nucleotides: 6. This CDR3 is CASSLSAGGSSYEQYF. CDR3 nucleotide sequence: TGCGCCAGCAGCTTGTCGGCGGGAGGCAGCTCCTACGAGCAGTACTTC. Full variable domain (remainder filled in from reference TRBV5-1 and TRBJ2-7): KAGVTQTPRYLIKTRGQQVTLSCSPISGHRSVSWYQQTPGQGLQFLFEYFSETQRNKGNFPGRFSGRQFSNSRSEMNVSTLELGDSALYLCASSLSAGGSSYEQYFGPGTRLTVT.

This clonotype appeared many times. The CDR3 reads CASSQGLAGDIDTQYF. DNA for the CDR3: TGTGCCAGCAGCCAGGGACTAGCGGGAGACATAGATACGCAGTATTTT. The chain recombines TRBV7-3 with TRBJ2-3; 14 nucleotides match TRBD2. The CDR3 length is 16 residues. Germline loops: CDR1 SGHTA, CDR2 FQGTGA. Trimming cost V 5 bases and J 5 bases; bases outside gene matches: 6.

This clonotype was detected only once. The chain has TRBV6-4 and TRBJ1-1, with D possibly being TRBD1 (6 bases). Looked up from germline, CDR1 is MRHNA and CDR2 is SNTAGT. Trimming took off 7 bases at V and 1 base at J, with 13 bases between the two ends. This CDR3 spans 14 amino acids. Here the CDR3 reads CASKLEGGNTEAFF. The CDR3, as DNA: TGTGCCAGCAAGCTTGAAGGGGGGAACACTGAAGCTTTCTTT.

This clonotype showed up just a few times. The chain has TRBV19 and TRBJ2-2; the D gene is possibly TRBD2 (6 bases). V lost 2 bases to trimming and J lost 2 bases, with 15 bases between them. This CDR3 has 17 residues. The V gene's germline CDR1 is LNHDA and CDR2 SQIVND (reference sequence). CDR3 protein: CASSISRTSRNTGELFF. In DNA form, the CDR3 reads TGTGCCAGTAGTATAAGCCGAACTAGCAGAAACACCGGGGAGCTGTTTTTT.

This clonotype turned up a few times. A much larger clone lies a single base off, so this may be a read error. V gene TRBV28 combines with J gene TRBJ2-3; 9 bases fit TRBD1. V shed 5 bases and J 3 bases; nucleotides not matched to a gene: 6. CDR3 length equals 15 residues. In germline, CDR1 is MDHEN, CDR2 SYDVKM. The CDR3 DNA reads TGTGCCAGCAGTGGGGACAGGGTGGGGACAGATACGCAGTATTTT. It encodes CASSGDRVGTDTQYF.

At least ten counts were recorded for this clonotype. V and J are TRBV3-1 and TRBJ2-3; 7 bases align to TRBD2. The CDR3 is 15 residues long. The germline V gene encodes CDR1 LGHDT and CDR2 YNNKEL (reference sequence). Trimming removed 4 bases from V and 6 bases from J; junction bases left unmatched: 10. CDR3 sequence (DNA): TGTGCCAGCAGCCGGGCGGGAGACTTGGCCGATACGCAGTATTTT. Its protein is CASSRAGDLADTQYF.

As concerns this clonotype: The CDR3 carries no conserved terminal phenylalanine or tryptophan, so it likely arises from a read error. The rearrangement links TRBV5-1 to TRBJ1-2; a weak D match, TRBD1 (5 bases). Germline assignment: CDR1 SGHRS and CDR2 YFSETQ. The CDR3 runs 15 residues. V lost 3 bases to trimming and J lost 1 base, with 13 bases between them. The CDR3 sequence: CASSWTVGGNYGYTS. CDR3 coding DNA: TGCGCCAGCAGCTGGACGGTGGGGGGTAACTATGGCTACACCTCC.

This clonotype was counted ten times or more. The V gene is TRBV7-9, the J gene TRBJ2-5, with D tentatively TRBD2 (6 bases). V was trimmed by 5 bases and J by 5 bases, leaving 21 bases between them. This CDR3 comprises 16 residues. CDR1 is SEHNR, CDR2 FQNEAQ, per germline (reference sequence). The CDR3 reads CASSRWRGETGETQYF. DNA of the CDR3: TGTGCCAGCAGCCGGTGGAGGGGTGAGACGGGGGAGACCCAGTACTTC.

Ten or more counts support this clonotype. This chain connects TRBV10-3 to TRBJ2-7; D is uncertain. Germline V lookup: CDR1 ENHRY, CDR2 SYGVKD. The V and J ends lost 3 bases and 3 bases respectively, with 6 bases between them. This CDR3 is 12 amino acids long. The CDR3, as DNA: TGTGCCATCAGTGAAGGCAACTACGAGCAGTACTTC. Encoded protein: CAISEGNYEQYF.

There are many counts of this clonotype. The gene calls are TRBV27 and TRBJ1-2; D may be TRBD1 (6 bases). Deletions cut 2 bases from V and 2 bases from J, with 12 bases between. The CDR3 is 15 amino acids. CDR1 is MNHEY and CDR2 is SMNVEV in the germline V gene (reference sequence). In DNA, the CDR3 is TGTGCCAGCAGTTTAAGTTCGGGGGCAAACTATGGCTACACCTTC. It codes for CASSLSSGANYGYTF.

V gene TRBV5-1 combines with J gene TRBJ1-1; D call uncertain. CDR3 length: 14 residues. Germline loops: CDR1 SGHRS, CDR2 YFSETQ. The ends were cut back, 4 bases at V and 0 bases at J, with 10 bases in the middle. The CDR3, as DNA: TGCGCCAGCAGCCTACCAAAACTGAACACTGAAGCTTTCTTT. It encodes CASSLPKLNTEAFF.

This clonotype was recorded many times. The chain uses TRBV15 and TRBJ1-1; D gene uncertain. This CDR3 has 13 amino acids. The germline V gene has CDR1 LNHNV and CDR2 YYDKDF (reference sequence). V gave up 1 base and J gave up 0 bases, with 3 bases separating them. CDR3 sequence (DNA): TGTGCCACCAGCAGAGTCTTGAACACTGAAGCTTTCTTT. This gives the protein CATSRVLNTEAFF.

This clonotype was observed at least ten times. The rearrangement links TRBV20-1 to TRBJ1-5; 9 bases are a match to TRBD1. The CDR3 spans 16 residues. V gave up 0 bases and J gave up 1 base; unmatched junction bases: 4. Germline CDR1 is DFQATT and CDR2 is SNEGSKA (reference sequence). The DNA for the CDR3 is TGCAGTGCTAGAGACCCACAGGGGGCGAGCAATCAGCCCCAGCATTTT. It encodes CSARDPQGASNQPQHF.

This clonotype was counted ten times or more. The chain combines TRBV28 with TRBJ2-7; D is unresolved. CDR3 length: 11 amino acids. The V gene lost 6 bases and the J gene lost 9 bases, with 12 bases spanning the gap. Germline assignment: CDR1 MDHEN and CDR2 SYDVKM. The CDR3 nucleotides read TGTGCCAGCAGCAATCGAGATGGGCAGTACTTC. Residues: CASSNRDGQYF.

This clonotype was picked up many times. V usage is TRBV28 and J usage is TRBJ1-4; no definite D call. Between the trimmed V and J ends, which lost 7 bases and 4 bases, there was a span of 10 bases. CDR1 is MDHEN, CDR2 SYDVKM, per germline. This CDR3 is built from 13 residues. The chain's CDR3 is CASTNGNNEKLFF. In DNA form, the CDR3 reads TGTGCCAGCACTAACGGCAATAATGAAAAACTGTTTTTT.

At least ten counts were recorded for this clonotype. The genes are TRBV28 and TRBJ2-2; 9 positions agree with TRBD1. Germline CDR1 and CDR2: MDHEN and SYDVKM. V dropped 4 bases and J dropped 4; count of bases not matched to a gene: 4. There are 15 residues in the CDR3. As DNA, the CDR3 is TGTGCCAGCAGTTCACAGGGGGCGCTCACCGGGGAGCTGTTTTTT. Its translation is CASSSQGALTGELFF.

The chain couples TRBV19 to TRBJ2-7, with 11 bases that match TRBD2. The CDR3 runs to 14 residues. Trimming took 4 bases from V and 5 from J; bases not matched to a gene: 4. Germline CDR1 reads LNHDA; CDR2 reads SQIVND (reference sequence). DNA of the CDR3: TGTGCCAGTAGTAGCCTACTAGCGGGAGACGAGCAGTACTTC. Protein: CASSSLLAGDEQYF.

This clonotype has at least ten counts. J is TRBJ2-5 and V is TRBV2, with unresolved D. Germline assignment: CDR1 SNHLY and CDR2 FYNNEI. Between the trimmed V and J ends, which lost 10 bases and 2 bases, there was a span of 17 bases. The CDR3 loop spans 14 amino acids. CDR3 DNA sequence: TGTGCCACCAGGCAGTCCGAGATACAAGAGACCCAGTACTTC. This codes for CATRQSEIQETQYF.